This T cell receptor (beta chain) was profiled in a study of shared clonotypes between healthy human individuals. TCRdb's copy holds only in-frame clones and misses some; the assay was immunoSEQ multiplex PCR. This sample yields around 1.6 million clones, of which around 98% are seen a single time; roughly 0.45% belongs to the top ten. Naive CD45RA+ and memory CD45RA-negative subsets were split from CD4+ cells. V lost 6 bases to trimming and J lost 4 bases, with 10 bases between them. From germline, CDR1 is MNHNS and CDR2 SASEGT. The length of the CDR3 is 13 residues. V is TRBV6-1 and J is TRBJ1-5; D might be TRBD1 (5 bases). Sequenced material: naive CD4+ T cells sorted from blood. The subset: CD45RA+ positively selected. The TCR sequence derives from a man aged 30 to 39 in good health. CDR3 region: CASRTTDNQPQHF. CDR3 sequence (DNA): TGTGCCAGCAGGACGACAGATAATCAGCCCCAGCATTTT.